This TCR beta chain was sequenced for a study of long-term antiretroviral therapy in people with HIV. Study-level information: The 2015 immediate-ART recommendation came about a decade after the earliest samples. Whole-study results and caveats: Increased diversity was seen after ART, yet it remained lower than in transplant donor controls.

As for this clone: Its antigen is not identified.

Run at survey level, the immunoSEQ assay was version v3.0. Clones were read by immunoSEQ multiplex PCR, and TCRdb kept only the in-frame ones, dropping some. The repertoire has a few thousand clones, around 89% of them found once; the top ten carry over 5%. The sample here was unsorted PBMCs, taken 1.3 years after starting antiretroviral therapy. This sequence originates from a woman aged 45 to 65 with HIV.

Here the CDR3 reads CASKGGKYEQYF. The CDR3 bases are TGTGCCAGCAAGGGGGGCAAATACGAGCAGTACTTC. The gene calls are TRBV2 and TRBJ2-7; D may be TRBD1 or TRBD2 (6 bases each). The germline V gene encodes CDR1 SNHLY and CDR2 FYNNEI. This CDR3 comprises 12 residues. V was shortened by 7 bases and J by 4 bases, with 11 bases between the two germline ends.